This is a list of T cell receptor beta chains from one sample in a study of blood T cell repertoires in COVID-19. Generated by immunoSEQ multiplex PCR, the TCRdb table keeps only in-frame clones and is missing some. Of about 280,000 clones in the sample, 82% were seen once. The specimen was PBMCs or T cells enriched from blood (not recorded which). Receptors originate from a man aged 40-49 years who had been exposed to COVID-19. Both conserved end residues are part of each CDR3. The D gene is left open where the match is weak. The size field is filled for only some rows; it gives once, few, many or a size class.

J | D | size | V | DNA | CDR3
TRBJ2-3 | NA | NA | TRBV5-1 | TGCGCCAGCATGTCCTCCGGGGTGAGGGCAGATACGCAGTATTTT | CASMSSGVRADTQYF
TRBJ1-1 | NA | NA | TRBV30 | TGTGCCTGGAAGGGGATTCGCACTGAAGCTTTCTTT | CAWKGIRTEAFF
TRBJ1-2 | NA | NA | TRBV5-1 | TGCGCCAGCAGCTTGTCCGGGGGCTACACCTTC | CASSLSGGYTF
TRBJ2-7 | TRBD1 | NA | TRBV18 | TGTGCCAGCTCACCACGGGGACAGGGGTTCTACGAGCAGTACTTC | CASSPRGQGFYEQYF
TRBJ1-1 | NA | NA | TRBV2 | TGTGCCAGCGACAGAACCAAATCCATGAACACTGAAGCTTTCTTT | CASDRTKSMNTEAFF
TRBJ1-2 | NA | NA | TRBV6-2/TRBV6-3 | TGTGCCAGCAGCCGACAGGCCGTCTATGGCTACACCTTC | CASSRQAVYGYTF
TRBJ2-1 | NA | NA | TRBV21-1 | TGTGCCAGCAGCAGGGGGCTAGCGGGAAGTACGGACAATGAGCAGTTCTTC | CASSRGLAGSTDNEQFF
TRBJ2-7 | NA | NA | TRBV5-6 | TGTGCCAGCAGCTTGGGAGACAGTTTCCACGAGCAGTACTTC | CASSLGDSFHEQYF
TRBJ2-7 | TRBD1 | NA | TRBV7-9 | TGTGCCAGCGGACTCGCGGGACAGGGGCCACGGGAGCAGTACTTC | CASGLAGQGPREQYF
TRBJ1-4 | NA | NA | TRBV9 | TGTGCCAGCAGCGTAGAGGCAGTCAGGGAAAAACTGTTTTTT | CASSVEAVREKLFF
TRBJ2-7 | TRBD1 | NA | TRBV15 | TGTGCCACCAGCGGAGAACCCATCTTCCGGGACAGGGGCAGGGAGTACTTC | CATSGEPIFRDRGREYF
TRBJ2-2 | NA | NA | TRBV24-1 | TGTGCCACCAGTGATTCAGGGACACGTAACACCGGGGAGCTGTTTTTT | CATSDSGTRNTGELFF
TRBJ2-3 | NA | NA | TRBV4-2 | TGTGCCAGCAGCCAAGAAGTCAGGGGAGGGGCCACAGATACGCAGTATTTT | CASSQEVRGGATDTQYF
TRBJ1-2 | NA | NA | TRBV11-2 | TGTGCCAGCAGCGCCCCCGTGGCGGCGCTTAACTATGGCTACACCTTC | CASSAPVAALNYGYTF
TRBJ1-2 | NA | NA | TRBV2 | TGTGCCAGCAGTTCCAGGCGGGGGGGGACACCTAACTATGGCTACACCTTC | CASSSRRGGTPNYGYTF
TRBJ2-7 | TRBD2 | NA | TRBV29-1 | TGCAGCGCGAGTGGGGACTACCCCAGCGGGCAGTACTTC | CSASGDYPSGQYF
TRBJ2-7 | NA | NA | TRBV11-2 | TGTGCCAGCAGCCATGGAGGCGGCGGATACTCCTACGAGCAGTACTTC | CASSHGGGGYSYEQYF
TRBJ1-3 | NA | NA | TRBV18 | TGTGCCAGCTCACCTCAGGGCTCTGGAAACACCATATATTTT | CASSPQGSGNTIYF
TRBJ2-5 | TRBD1 | NA | TRBV2 | TGTGCCAGCAGCCCAGGACAGGGAAAGGAGACCCAGTACTTC | CASSPGQGKETQYF
TRBJ2-1 | NA | NA | TRBV9 | TGTGCCAGCAGCGTACAGGGGGGCTCCCTGAGCTCCTACAATGAGCAGTTCTTC | CASSVQGGSLSSYNEQFF
TRBJ1-1 | NA | few | TRBV5-1 | TGCGCCAGCAGCTTATTGGAGAGGAGGTCTGAAGCTTTCTTT | CASSLLERRSEAFF
TRBJ2-1 | TRBD2 | few | TRBV24-1 | TGTGCCACCAGTGATTCGGCGGGAGTAGAATACAATGAGCAGTTCTTC | CATSDSAGVEYNEQFF
TRBJ2-1 | TRBD2 | NA | TRBV30 | TGTGCCTGGAGTCCTCCCAGCGGGAGGAGAAGTGAGCAGTTCTTC | CAWSPPSGRRSEQFF
TRBJ2-2 | TRBD2 | once | TRBV5-1 | TGCGCCAGCAGCTTGTTGGGCCTTATCGGGAGGGCCAACGGGGAGCTGTTTTTT | CASSLLGLIGRANGELFF
TRBJ2-3 | TRBD1 | NA | TRBV6-4 | TGTGCCAGCAGAGCGCTAGCTAGACAGGGAGATACGCAGTATTTT | CASRALARQGDTQYF
TRBJ1-2 | TRBD1 | few | TRBV27 | TGTGCCAGCAGTTTAGGAGCTGGGACAGGGGCTAACTATGGCTACACCTTC | CASSLGAGTGANYGYTF
TRBJ1-1 | TRBD1 | NA | TRBV7-8 | TGTGCCAGCAGCTCCTCCGGGACAGGGATTGAAGCTTTCTTT | CASSSSGTGIEAFF
TRBJ1-2 | TRBD1 | NA | TRBV11-2 | TGTGCCAGCAGCTCAAAGGGACAGGGGGGACATGGCTACACCTTC | CASSSKGQGGHGYTF
TRBJ1-2 | TRBD1 | NA | TRBV19 | TGTGCCAGTAGTAAAACAGGGGGCGCAGGCTATGGCTACACCTTC | CASSKTGGAGYGYTF